Listed here are 13 T cell receptor beta chains from one sample, sequenced in a study of T cells in Graves' hyperthyroidism and ophthalmopathy. Amplification targeted TCR beta CDR3 regions from RNA transcripts. The primer set for the first-round RT-PCR of the TCR CDR3 was HTBI. TCRdb independently ran MiXCR on the multiplex PCR reads; one entry per CDR3 protein. The data show approximately 300,000 distinct CDR3 sequences, roughly a fifth seen once. The sample comprised blood. The receptors originated from a man between 50 and 59 years old with Graves' ophthalmopathy.

This clonotype was seen ten or more times. The J gene is TRBJ2-7, the V gene TRBV28; 8 nucleotides line up with TRBD2. The CDR3 is 15 amino acids. CDR1 and CDR2 (germline): MDHEN, SYDVKM. V lost 5 bases and J lost 5; bases outside the gene matches: 11. For the CDR3, the DNA is TGTGCCAGCAGTCCGCCACGCGGGAGGCAACACGAGCAGTACTTC. Amino acid sequence: CASSPPRGRQHEQYF.

This clonotype was seen at least ten times. The rearrangement uses TRBV3-1 and TRBJ1-5; maybe TRBD1 (6 bases). CDR1 and CDR2 (germline): LGHDT, YNNKEL (reference sequence). The CDR3 totals 15 residues. The V and J ends lost 4 bases and 8 bases respectively, with 18 bases between them. The CDR3 DNA sequence: TGTGCCAGCAGCCTGACAGGATATCCATGGGAGCCCCAGCATTTT. It translates to CASSLTGYPWEPQHF.

The chain carries TRBV6-6 and TRBJ2-7; 13 bases map to TRBD2. The V gene end was trimmed by 2 bases and the J gene end by 4 bases; junction bases not matched to a gene: 2. Germline CDR1 and CDR2: MNHNY and SVGAGI (reference sequence). This CDR3 spans 15 amino acids. The CDR3, as DNA: TGTGCCAGCAGTTACGGGACTAGCGGGAAGTACGAGCAGTACTTC. It translates to CASSYGTSGKYEQYF.

This clonotype was found many times. In DNA form, the CDR3 reads TGCGCCAGCAGCCAAGGGACTGTCGTCGAGCAGTACTTC. This codes for CASSQGTVVEQYF. V gene TRBV5-1 combines with J gene TRBJ2-7, with D perhaps matching TRBD2 (6 bases). CDR3 length equals 13 residues. V was shortened by 4 bases and J by 6 bases, with 14 bases between the two germline ends. The germline V gene encodes CDR1 SGHRS and CDR2 YFSETQ.

The chain recombines TRBV6-4 with TRBJ1-6, with TRBD1 as a possible D gene (6 bases). This CDR3 is built from 14 residues. V was pared by 0 bases and J by 9 bases, with 9 bases between. Germline V gene lookup returns CDR1 MRHNA and CDR2 SNTAGT. In DNA form, the CDR3 reads TGTGCCAGCAGTGACTCGACGGGGGCTTCACCCCTCCACTTT. It is translated as CASSDSTGASPLHF.

The rearrangement joins TRBV9 to TRBJ1-3; D is perhaps TRBD1 (6 bases). V lost 2 bases and J lost 0, with 15 bases in between. The germline V gene encodes CDR1 SGDLS and CDR2 YYNGEE. The CDR3 spans 17 residues. The CDR3 DNA is TGTGCCAGCAGCGTGAAGGACAGCTCCTACTCTGGAAACACCATATATTTT. This encodes CASSVKDSSYSGNTIYF.

This clonotype came up many times. CDR3 DNA sequence: TGTGCCAGCAGGGGCTCCGGACAGGGCTGGGTTCGGTTATTCGGTGAGCAGTTCTTC. Its translation is CASRGSGQGWVRLFGEQFF. The chain uses TRBV12-3 or TRBV12-4 and TRBJ2-1, with 8 nucleotides matching TRBD1. The CDR3 extends over 19 amino acids. V dropped 6 bases and J dropped 9; count of bases not matched to a gene: 25.

This clonotype was seen more than once but under ten times. The chain links TRBV12-3 or TRBV12-4 to TRBJ1-5, with D perhaps matching TRBD1 (5 bases). This CDR3 comprises 13 residues. V gave up 6 bases and J gave up 6 bases, with 12 bases separating them. CDR3 sequence (DNA): TGTGCCAGCAGACGTGGGGGGACTCAGCCCCAGCATTTT. This translates into CASRRGGTQPQHF.

The chain links TRBV7-3 to TRBJ1-5; 7 positions agree with TRBD1. V lost 5 bases to trimming and J lost 6 bases; unmatched junction nucleotides: 7. Germline V gene lookup returns CDR1 SGHTA and CDR2 FQGTGA. This CDR3 contains 14 residues. CDR3 in DNA: TGTGCCAGCAGCCCCGGGACAGAGGCTCAGCCCCAGCATTTT. It encodes CASSPGTEAQPQHF.

This clonotype was counted many times. The chain recombines TRBV2 with TRBJ2-7; D may be TRBD1 or TRBD2 (6 bases each). V was cut by 8 bases and J by 1 base, with 12 bases left in between. Germline loops: CDR1 SNHLY, CDR2 FYNNEI. The CDR3 totals 13 residues. DNA of the CDR3: TGTGCCAGCTGGGGGGCACAGTCCTACGAGCAGTACTTC. Its translation is CASWGAQSYEQYF. Filled out from reference TRBV2 and TRBJ2-7, the complete variable domain reads EPEVTQTPSHQVTQMGQEVILRCVPISNHLYFYWYRQILGQKVEFLVSFYNNEISEKSEIFDDQFSVERPDGSNFTLKIRSTKLEDSAMYFCASWGAQSYEQYFGPGTRLTVT.

This clonotype was detected only a few times. The V gene is TRBV20-1, the J gene TRBJ2-2, with 7 bases fitting TRBD1. The trim removed 6 bases at V and 6 bases at J, leaving 4 bases unmatched. This CDR3 is built from 12 residues. From germline, CDR1 is DFQATT and CDR2 SNEGSKA (reference sequence). CDR3 region: CSAQGEAGELFF. The CDR3 nucleotides read TGCAGTGCCCAGGGGGAAGCCGGGGAGCTGTTTTTT.

The rearrangement links TRBV6-1 to TRBJ1-2; a weak D match, TRBD1 (6 bases). V lost 2 bases, J lost 3 bases, and 19 bases lay in between. Germline V lookup: CDR1 MNHNS, CDR2 SASEGT. The CDR3 spans 17 residues. This CDR3 reads CASSERGGQGRYYGYTF. CDR3 DNA sequence: TGTGCCAGCAGTGAAAGGGGCGGGCAGGGGAGATACTATGGCTACACCTTC.

This sequence joins TRBV30 and TRBJ1-4, with unresolved D. The germline V gene has CDR1 GTSNPN and CDR2 SVGIG (reference sequence). Trimming shortened V by 3 bases and J by 7 bases, and 12 bases separated the two germline ends. CDR3 length: 13 amino acids. The CDR3 reads CAWSFGWGEKLFF. CDR3 bases: TGTGCCTGGAGCTTTGGATGGGGTGAAAAACTGTTTTTT.